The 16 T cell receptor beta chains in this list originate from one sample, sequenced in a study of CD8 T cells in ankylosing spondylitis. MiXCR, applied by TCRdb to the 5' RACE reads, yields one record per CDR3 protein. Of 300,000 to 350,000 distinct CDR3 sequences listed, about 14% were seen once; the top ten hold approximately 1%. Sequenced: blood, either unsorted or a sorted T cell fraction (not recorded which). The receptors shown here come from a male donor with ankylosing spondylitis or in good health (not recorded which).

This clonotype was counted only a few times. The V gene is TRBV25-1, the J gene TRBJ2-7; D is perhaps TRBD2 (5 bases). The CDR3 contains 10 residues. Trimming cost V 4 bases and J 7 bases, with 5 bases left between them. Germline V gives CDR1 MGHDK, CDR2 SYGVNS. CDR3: CASSAGEQYF. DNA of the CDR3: TGTGCCAGCAGTGCGGGGGAGCAGTACTTC.

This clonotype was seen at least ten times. CDR3 amino acids: CAKGGNTGELFF. CDR3 nucleotides: TGTGCTAAAGGGGGAAACACCGGGGAGCTGTTTTTT. The chain has TRBV2 and TRBJ2-2; tentatively, D is TRBD1 (6 bases). Germline V gene lookup returns CDR1 SNHLY and CDR2 FYNNEI. This CDR3 has 12 amino acids.

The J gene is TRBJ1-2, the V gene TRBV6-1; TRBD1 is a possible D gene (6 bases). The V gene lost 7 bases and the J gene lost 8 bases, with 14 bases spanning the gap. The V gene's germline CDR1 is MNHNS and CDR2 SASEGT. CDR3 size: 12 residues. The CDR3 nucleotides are TGTGCCAGCACCCGGGACACCCAAGGCTACACCTTC. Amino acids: CASTRDTQGYTF.

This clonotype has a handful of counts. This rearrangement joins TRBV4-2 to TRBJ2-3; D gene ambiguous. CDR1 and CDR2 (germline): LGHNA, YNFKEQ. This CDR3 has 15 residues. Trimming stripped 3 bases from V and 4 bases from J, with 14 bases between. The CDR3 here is CASSHSGSEADTQYF. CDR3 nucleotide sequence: TGTGCCAGCAGCCATTCCGGGTCTGAGGCAGATACGCAGTATTTT.

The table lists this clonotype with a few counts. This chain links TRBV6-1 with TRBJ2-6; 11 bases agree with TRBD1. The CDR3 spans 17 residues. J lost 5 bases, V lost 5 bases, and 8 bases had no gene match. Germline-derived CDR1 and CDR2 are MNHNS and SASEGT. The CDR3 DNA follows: TGTGCCAGCAGTCCGGGACAGGGGGGGGACTGGGCCAACGTCCTGACTTTC. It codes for CASSPGQGGDWANVLTF.

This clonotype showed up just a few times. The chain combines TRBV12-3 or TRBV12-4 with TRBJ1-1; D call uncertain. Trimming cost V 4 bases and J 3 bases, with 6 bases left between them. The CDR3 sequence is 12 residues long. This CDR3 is CASSSDHTEAFF. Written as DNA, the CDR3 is TGTGCCAGCAGTTCGGATCACACTGAAGCTTTCTTT.

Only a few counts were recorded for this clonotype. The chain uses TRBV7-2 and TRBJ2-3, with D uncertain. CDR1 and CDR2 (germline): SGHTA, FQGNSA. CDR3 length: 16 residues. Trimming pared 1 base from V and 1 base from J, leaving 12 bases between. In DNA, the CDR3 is TGTGCCAGCAGCTTAGGTTTACGGGTGGGCACAGATACGCAGTATTTT. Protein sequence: CASSLGLRVGTDTQYF.

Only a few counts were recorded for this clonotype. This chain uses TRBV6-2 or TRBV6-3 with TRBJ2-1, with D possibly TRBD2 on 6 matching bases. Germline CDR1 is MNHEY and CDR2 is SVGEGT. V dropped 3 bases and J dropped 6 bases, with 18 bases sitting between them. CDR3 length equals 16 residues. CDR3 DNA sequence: TGTGCCAGCAGTTATTTGGACTTCAACGGGGGCAATGAGCAGTTCTTC. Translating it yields CASSYLDFNGGNEQFF.

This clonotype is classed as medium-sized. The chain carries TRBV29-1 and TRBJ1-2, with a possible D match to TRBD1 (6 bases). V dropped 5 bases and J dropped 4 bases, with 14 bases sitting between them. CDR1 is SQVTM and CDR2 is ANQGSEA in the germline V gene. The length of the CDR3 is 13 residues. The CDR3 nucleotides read TGCAGCGTTTCTGCCGACAGGTCCTATGGCTACACCTTC. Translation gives CSVSADRSYGYTF.

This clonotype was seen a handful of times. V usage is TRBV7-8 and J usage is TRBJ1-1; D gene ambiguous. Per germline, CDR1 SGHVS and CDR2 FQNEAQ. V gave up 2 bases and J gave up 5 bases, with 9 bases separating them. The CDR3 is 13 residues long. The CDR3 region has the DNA TGTGCCAGCAGCTTACCCGTTCGGACTGAAGCTTTCTTT. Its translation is CASSLPVRTEAFF.

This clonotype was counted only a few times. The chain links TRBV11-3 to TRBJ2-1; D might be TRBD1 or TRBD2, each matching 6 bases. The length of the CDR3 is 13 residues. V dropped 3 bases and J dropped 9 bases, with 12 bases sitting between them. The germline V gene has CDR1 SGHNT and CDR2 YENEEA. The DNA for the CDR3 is TGTGCCAGCAGCTTGGGGGGCACGAGTGAGCAGTTCTTC. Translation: CASSLGGTSEQFF.

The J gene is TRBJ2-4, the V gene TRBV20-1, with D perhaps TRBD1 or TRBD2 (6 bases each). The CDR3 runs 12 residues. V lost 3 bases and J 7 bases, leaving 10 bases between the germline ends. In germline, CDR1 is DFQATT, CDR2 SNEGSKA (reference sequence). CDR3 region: CSASSGGNIQYF. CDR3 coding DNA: TGCAGTGCTAGTTCCGGGGGCAACATTCAGTACTTC.

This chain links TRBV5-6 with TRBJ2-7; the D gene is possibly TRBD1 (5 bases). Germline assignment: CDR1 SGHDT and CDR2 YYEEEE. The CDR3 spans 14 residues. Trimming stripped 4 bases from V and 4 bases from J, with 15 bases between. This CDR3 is CASSLGDARYEQYF. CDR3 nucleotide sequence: TGTGCCAGCAGCCTAGGGGATGCGAGGTACGAGCAGTACTTC. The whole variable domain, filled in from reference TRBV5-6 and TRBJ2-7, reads DAGVTQSPTHLIKTRGQQVTLRCSPKSGHDTVSWYQQALGQGPQFIFQYYEEEERQRGNFPDRFSGHQFPNYSSELNVNALLLGDSALYLCASSLGDARYEQYFGPGTRLTVT.

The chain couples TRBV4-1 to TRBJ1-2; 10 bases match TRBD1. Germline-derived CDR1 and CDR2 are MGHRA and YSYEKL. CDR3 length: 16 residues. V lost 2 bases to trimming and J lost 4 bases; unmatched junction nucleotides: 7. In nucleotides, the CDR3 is TGCGCCAGCAGCCAAACGGGACAGGGGCACCTCTATGGCTACACCTTC. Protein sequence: CASSQTGQGHLYGYTF.

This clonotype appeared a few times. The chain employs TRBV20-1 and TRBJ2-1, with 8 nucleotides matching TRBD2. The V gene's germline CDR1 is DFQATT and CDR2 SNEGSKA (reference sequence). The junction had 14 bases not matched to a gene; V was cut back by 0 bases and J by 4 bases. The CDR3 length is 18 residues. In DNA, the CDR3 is TGCAGTGCTAGAGAGGACGGTAGCGGGACCTCCAAATACAATGAGCAGTTCTTC. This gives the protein CSAREDGSGTSKYNEQFF.

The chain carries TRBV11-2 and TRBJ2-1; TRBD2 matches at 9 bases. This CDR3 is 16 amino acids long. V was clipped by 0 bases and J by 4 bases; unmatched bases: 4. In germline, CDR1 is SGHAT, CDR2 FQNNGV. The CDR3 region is CASSLERGGWYNEQFF. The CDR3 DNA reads TGTGCCAGCAGCTTAGAGCGGGGGGGTTGGTACAATGAGCAGTTCTTC.